Presented here are 10 T cell receptor beta chains from one specimen sequenced in a study of CD8 T cells in Susac syndrome. Reverse transcription of 0.5 to 1 ug RNA was carried out with random hexamers. TCRdb reprocessed the immunoSEQ multiplex PCR reads via MiXCR and lists one record per CDR3 protein. In the table there are roughly 130,000 distinct CDR3 sequences, roughly 94% of which are singletons. The source material was CD8+ T cells from PBMCs. These receptors originate from a human donor with Susac syndrome.

This sequence joins TRBV2 and TRBJ2-5; 11 bases line up with TRBD2. Germline trimming cut 4 bases from V and 2 bases from J; bases unmatched to any gene: 6. This CDR3 comprises 16 residues. The V gene's germline CDR1 is SNHLY and CDR2 FYNNEI. The DNA of the CDR3 is TGTGCCAGCAGTGGCCCGATAGCGGGGGGGCAAGAGACCCAGTACTTC. It translates to CASSGPIAGGQETQYF.

V gene TRBV4-2 combines with J gene TRBJ2-1; 8 bases agree with TRBD1. V dropped 4 bases and J dropped 4; count of bases not matched to a gene: 9. There are 16 residues in the CDR3. CDR1 and CDR2 (germline): LGHNA, YNFKEQ. The CDR3 reads CASSRLTGAAYNEQFF. The CDR3 DNA is TGTGCCAGCAGCCGCCTGACAGGGGCCGCATACAATGAGCAGTTCTTC.

V and J are TRBV29-1 and TRBJ2-7, with 10 bases that match TRBD1. The V and J ends lost 1 base and 2 bases, in that order; junction bases with no gene match: 5. Germline V gives CDR1 SQVTM, CDR2 ANQGSEA. This CDR3 contains 15 residues. CDR3 protein: CSVEARQGATYEQYF. CDR3 DNA sequence: TGCAGCGTTGAAGCCCGACAGGGGGCTACCTACGAGCAGTACTTC.

The chain combines TRBV6-5 with TRBJ1-4; no reliable D call. Germline assignment: CDR1 MNHEY and CDR2 SVGAGI. The V gene lost 5 bases and the J gene lost 8 bases, with 9 bases spanning the gap. CDR3 length equals 12 residues. CDR3 sequence (DNA): TGTGCCAGCAGTCCGAGCCCCGAAAAACTGTTTTTT. Its translation: CASSPSPEKLFF.

The gene calls are TRBV15 and TRBJ2-1, with a weak D call TRBD2 (7 bases). Deletions cut 5 bases from V and 0 bases from J, with 14 bases between. The CDR3 covers 16 residues. Germline CDR1 and CDR2: LNHNV and YYDKDF (reference sequence). The CDR3 loop is CATSRGGVGSYNEQFF. Here the CDR3 DNA reads TGTGCCACCAGCCGAGGGGGGGTCGGCTCCTACAATGAGCAGTTCTTC. The variable domain in full, with the rest retrieved from reference TRBV15 and TRBJ2-1, is DAMVIQNPRYQVTQFGKPVTLSCSQTLNHNVMYWYQQKSSQAPKLLFHYYDKDFNNEADTPDNFQSRRPNTSFCFLDIRSPGLGDTAMYLCATSRGGVGSYNEQFFGPGTRLTVL.

This chain connects TRBV5-1 to TRBJ2-7; possibly TRBD1 for D (5 bases). The germline CDR1 and CDR2 sequences are SGHRS and YFSETQ. CDR3 length: 17 residues. V was trimmed by 2 bases and J by 0 bases, leaving 18 bases between them. CDR3 bases: TGCGCCAGCAGCTTACCAGGACAAGGCCCCGGCTCCTACGAGCAGTACTTC. Protein: CASSLPGQGPGSYEQYF.

This sequence joins TRBV19 and TRBJ2-3, with D perhaps matching TRBD2 (5 bases). The CDR3 contains 13 residues. CDR1 LNHDA and CDR2 SQIVND come from the germline V gene (reference sequence). Trimming took off 10 bases at V and 1 base at J, with 12 bases between the two ends. In DNA form, the CDR3 reads TGTGCCAACCGCCCGGACTGCACAGATACGCAGTATTTT. Translated, it gives CANRPDCTDTQYF. The variable domain in full, with the rest retrieved from reference TRBV19 and TRBJ2-3, is DGGITQSPKYLFRKEGQNVTLSCEQNLNHDAMYWYRQDPGQGLRLIYYSQIVNDFQKGDIAEGYSVSREKKESFPLTVTSAQKNPTAFYLCANRPDCTDTQYFGPGTRLTVL.

This chain uses TRBV5-1 with TRBJ2-3; D unclear. V was clipped by 0 bases and J by 3 bases, with 11 bases between them. CDR1 and CDR2 (germline): SGHRS, YFSETQ. The CDR3 is 15 amino acids. CDR3 in amino acids: CASSLDILGTDTQYF. CDR3 in DNA: TGCGCCAGCAGCTTGGATATCTTGGGGACAGATACGCAGTATTTT.

This chain uses TRBV29-1 with TRBJ2-5, with 9 bases lining up with TRBD2. The CDR3 length is 14 residues. Germline V gene data show CDR1 as SQVTM and CDR2 as ANQGSEA. V lost 7 bases to trimming and J lost 5 bases; unmatched junction nucleotides: 11. The CDR3 DNA reads as TGCAGCGCCGTGGGGCGGGGGGGCCCTGAGACCCAGTACTTC. Translation gives CSAVGRGGPETQYF.

The rearrangement uses TRBV14 and TRBJ1-1; 7 nucleotides line up with TRBD1. V lost 0 bases and J lost 6; bases outside the gene matches: 10. The germline V gene has CDR1 SGHDN and CDR2 FVKESK. The CDR3 runs to 16 residues. The CDR3 DNA reads TGTGCCAGCAGCCAAGATAAGACAGGGTTCACCGCTGAAGCTTTCTTT. Amino acids: CASSQDKTGFTAEAFF.